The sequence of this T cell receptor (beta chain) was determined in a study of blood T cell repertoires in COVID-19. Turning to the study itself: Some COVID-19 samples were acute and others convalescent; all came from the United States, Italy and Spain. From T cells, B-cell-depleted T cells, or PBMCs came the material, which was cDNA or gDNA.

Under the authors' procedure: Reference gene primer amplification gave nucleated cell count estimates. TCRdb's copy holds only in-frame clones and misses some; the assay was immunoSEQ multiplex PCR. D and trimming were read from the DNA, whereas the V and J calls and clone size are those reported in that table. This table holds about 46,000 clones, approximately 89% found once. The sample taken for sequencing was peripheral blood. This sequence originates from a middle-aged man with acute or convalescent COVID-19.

The CDR3 reads CASSPGLATAGELFF. As DNA, the CDR3 is TGTGCCAGCAGTCCGGGACTAGCGACCGCCGGGGAGCTGTTTTTT. The rearrangement uses TRBV6-5 and TRBJ2-2; 10 bases fit TRBD2. Germline lookup yields CDR1 MNHEY and CDR2 SVGAGI. The CDR3 is made up of 15 amino acids. V shed 5 bases, J shed 6 bases, and the junction held 6 bases outside the gene matches.